These 28 T cell receptor beta chains were sequenced from one sample in a study of T cell responses to AZD1222 COVID-19 vaccine. Generated by immunoSEQ multiplex PCR, the TCRdb table keeps only in-frame clones and is missing some. The repertoire consists of 120,000 or so clones, with about 90% occurring once and the leading ten covering 5% to 5.5%. The specimen was peripheral blood, collected on day 0 of AZD1222 vaccination. The receptor set was obtained from an adult in good health.

This clone came up once. The chain employs TRBV3-1 (or the pseudogene TRBV3-2) and TRBJ1-6; possible D gene TRBD1, 6 bases. The CDR3 has 16 residues. The V and J ends lost 8 bases and 8 bases respectively, with 22 bases between them. Germline lookup yields CDR1 LGHDT and CDR2 YNNKEL (reference sequence). This CDR3 is CASGRRGGNLDSPLHF. The CDR3 DNA is TGTGCCAGCGGGAGGCGGGGGGGCAATCTAGATTCACCCCTCCACTTT.

V and J are TRBV7-9 and TRBJ1-2; TRBD1 is a possible D gene (5 bases). Germline CDR1 and CDR2: SEHNR and FQNEAQ (reference sequence). The CDR3 consists of 15 residues. V was clipped by 2 bases and J by 4 bases, with 14 bases between them. The CDR3 nucleotides are TGTGCCAGCAGCTTAAATTCGGGGGGTCCCTATGGCTACACCTTC. As protein: CASSLNSGGPYGYTF.

This rearrangement joins TRBV7-9 to TRBJ1-1, with TRBD1 matching over 7 bases. V was clipped by 8 bases and J by 8 bases; unmatched bases: 11. The length of the CDR3 is 13 residues. Germline-derived CDR1 and CDR2 are SEHNR and FQNEAQ (reference sequence). The CDR3: CASGGGAAPEAFF. CDR3 sequence (DNA): TGTGCCAGCGGAGGGGGCGCGGCTCCCGAAGCTTTCTTT.

For the CDR3, the DNA is TGTGCCAGTAGTATTCTGGGGACCCAGTACTTC. This gives the protein CASSILGTQYF. The rearrangement uses TRBV19 and TRBJ2-5; the D is unclear. The CDR3 spans 11 residues. The germline gives CDR1 LNHDA, CDR2 SQIVND (reference sequence). The germline V and J ends were trimmed by 3 bases and 7 bases, with 6 bases remaining between them. The variable domain in full, with the rest retrieved from reference TRBV19 and TRBJ2-5, is DGGITQSPKYLFRKEGQNVTLSCEQNLNHDAMYWYRQDPGQGLRLIYYSQIVNDFQKGDIAEGYSVSREKKESFPLTVTSAQKNPTAFYLCASSILGTQYFGPGTRLLVL.

This sequence joins TRBV10-1 and TRBJ1-1; no definite D call. With 6 bases removed from V and 3 bases from J, the gap between germline ends came to 11 bases. The CDR3 consists of 13 residues. CDR1 and CDR2 from the germline V gene are WNHNN and SYGVQD (reference sequence). CDR3 nucleotide sequence: TGCGCCAGCAGCGGGAGGTACGACACTGAAGCTTTCTTT. Amino acid sequence: CASSGRYDTEAFF.

This chain links TRBV5-1 with TRBJ1-5, with D possibly matching TRBD1 (6 bases). Per the germline V gene, CDR1 is SGHRS and CDR2 is YFSETQ. The CDR3 has 14 amino acids. V lost 0 bases and J 5 bases, leaving 9 bases between the germline ends. CDR3 region: CASSLDRVDQPQHF. The DNA of the CDR3 is TGCGCCAGCAGCTTGGACAGGGTCGATCAGCCCCAGCATTTT.

Comments on this clone: Other DNA sequences in this sample translate to the same CDR3. CDR3 amino acids: CASSVGGYGYTF. In DNA form, the CDR3 reads TGTGCCAGCAGCGTAGGTGGCTATGGCTACACCTTC. The rearrangement links TRBV9 to TRBJ1-2, with D hard to call. V was clipped by 0 bases and J by 4 bases, with 4 bases between them. The germline gives CDR1 SGDLS, CDR2 YYNGEE. The CDR3 runs to 12 residues.

The genes are TRBV3-1 (or the pseudogene TRBV3-2) and TRBJ2-2; D may be TRBD1 (6 bases). Germline lookup yields CDR1 LGHDT and CDR2 YNNKEL (reference sequence). The V gene lost 4 bases and the J gene lost 2 bases, with 14 bases spanning the gap. This CDR3 is 16 amino acids long. CDR3 nucleotide sequence: TGTGCCAGCAGCCCCGGGCGGACAGACAACACCGGGGAGCTGTTTTTT. Protein sequence: CASSPGRTDNTGELFF.

The V and J genes are TRBV11-2 and TRBJ1-1; 8 bases agree with TRBD1. This CDR3 has 14 amino acids. The V segment lost 5 bases and the J segment 8 bases; nucleotides outside the gene matches: 10. CDR1 and CDR2 from the germline V gene are SGHAT and FQNNGV. CDR3 nucleotide sequence: TGTGCCAGCAGCCAACAGGGGGAGCGTCCGGAAGCTTTCTTT. As protein: CASSQQGERPEAFF. Full variable domain (missing parts from reference TRBV11-2 and TRBJ1-1): EAGVAQSPRYKIIEKRQSVAFWCNPISGHATLYWYQQILGQGPKLLIQFQNNGVVDDSQLPKDRFSAERLKGVDSTLKIQPAKLEDSAVYLCASSQQGERPEAFFGQGTRLTVV.

The rearrangement links TRBV7-8 to TRBJ1-1; no clear D. Deletions cut 4 bases from V and 1 base from J, with 10 bases between. The CDR3 is made up of 14 amino acids. Germline V lookup: CDR1 SGHVS, CDR2 FQNEAQ. The CDR3 sequence: CASSSDYWNTEAFF. CDR3 sequence (DNA): TGTGCCAGCAGCTCCGATTACTGGAACACTGAAGCTTTCTTT.

The chain uses TRBV11-2 and TRBJ2-1, with TRBD2 matching over 15 bases. J was trimmed by 9 bases and V by 5 bases; bases with no gene match: 8. The CDR3 sequence is 16 residues long. CDR1 SGHAT and CDR2 FQNNGV come from the germline V gene. The CDR3 sequence is CASSAGLAGGRSEQFF. In DNA, the CDR3 is TGTGCCAGCAGCGCCGGACTAGCGGGAGGGCGGAGTGAGCAGTTCTTC.

This sequence joins TRBV5-1 and TRBJ2-3, with D tentatively TRBD1 (5 bases). V was trimmed by 0 bases and J by 4 bases, leaving 9 bases between them. This CDR3 has 14 residues. Germline values: CDR1 SGHRS, CDR2 YFSETQ. The DNA for the CDR3 is TGCGCCAGCAGCTTGGTTCAGGGATCAGATACGCAGTATTTT. Translated: CASSLVQGSDTQYF.

V gene TRBV10-1 combines with J gene TRBJ1-2; TRBD1 is a possible D gene (5 bases). Trimming cost V 3 bases and J 7 bases, with 12 bases left between them. The germline V gene has CDR1 WNHNN and CDR2 SYGVQD (reference sequence). The CDR3 spans 13 residues. The chain's CDR3 is CASSEGRAGGYTF. The CDR3 DNA sequence: TGCGCCAGCAGTGAAGGCAGGGCGGGTGGCTACACCTTC.

This clone was observed a few times. The chain employs TRBV9 and TRBJ2-7, with D possibly being TRBD2 (5 bases). The CDR3 has 13 residues. V shed 3 bases and J shed 2 bases, with 9 bases lying between them. The germline gives CDR1 SGDLS, CDR2 YYNGEE. The CDR3 nucleotides read TGTGCCAGCAGCGGGACTTCGGCCTACGAGCAGTACTTC. It yields the protein CASSGTSAYEQYF.

This clone occurred once. This chain uses TRBV19 with TRBJ1-5, with D maybe TRBD1 (5 bases). The CDR3 is made up of 15 amino acids. Germline V CDR1 and CDR2: LNHDA, SQIVND (reference sequence). The V gene lost 4 bases and the J gene lost 0 bases, with 10 bases spanning the gap. The CDR3 DNA is TGTGCCAGTAGTACAGAGGGGACTAGCAATCAGCCCCAGCATTTT. It yields the protein CASSTEGTSNQPQHF.

The chain carries TRBV6-1 and TRBJ2-4, with 8 bases identical to TRBD1. The V gene's germline CDR1 is MNHNS and CDR2 SASEGT. The CDR3 is made up of 16 amino acids. After removal of 4 bases from V and 2 bases from J, the junction contained 7 bases not matched to a gene. The CDR3 nucleotides read TGTGCCAGCAGTGCTCCCCGACAGGGGACCAAAAACATTCAGTACTTC. Its protein is CASSAPRQGTKNIQYF.

The rearrangement uses TRBV19 and TRBJ1-3, with D perhaps matching TRBD1 (6 bases). Trimming took 2 bases from V and 2 from J, leaving 13 bases between them. CDR3 length equals 16 residues. CDR1 is LNHDA, CDR2 SQIVND, per germline (reference sequence). DNA for the CDR3: TGTGCCAGTAGTATAAATACAGGGACTGCTGGAAACACCATATATTTT. Its protein is CASSINTGTAGNTIYF.

The rearrangement links TRBV12-3 or TRBV12-4 to TRBJ1-2; the D gene is possibly TRBD1 (5 bases). Trimming removed 2 bases from V and 4 bases from J, with 8 bases in between. The CDR3 length is 13 residues. The CDR3 protein is CASSLRQGYGYTF. For the CDR3, the DNA is TGTGCCAGCAGTTTAAGGCAGGGCTATGGCTACACCTTC.

This rearrangement joins TRBV27 to TRBJ2-2; D may be TRBD1 (5 bases). The CDR3 spans 13 residues. Germline V CDR1 and CDR2: MNHEY, SMNVEV (reference sequence). V was pared by 0 bases and J by 6 bases, with 5 bases between. The CDR3, as DNA: TGTGCCAGCAGTTTATCACAGGCCGGGGAGCTGTTTTTT. Translated: CASSLSQAGELFF.

This chain links TRBV2 with TRBJ2-1; TRBD2 matches at 13 bases. Germline CDR1 reads SNHLY; CDR2 reads FYNNEI. V was pared by 6 bases and J by 9 bases, with 11 bases of the junction left unmatched. The CDR3 runs to 16 residues. The CDR3 sequence is CASRPLAGGSPTEQFF. The CDR3 bases are TGTGCCAGCAGGCCACTAGCGGGAGGGTCTCCCACTGAGCAGTTCTTC.

This clone was detected a few times. Here the CDR3 reads CASSLNPEAGELFF. The CDR3 DNA reads as TGTGCCAGCAGCTTAAATCCGGAGGCCGGGGAGCTGTTTTTT. The V gene is TRBV7-3, the J gene TRBJ2-2; D is possibly TRBD2 (5 bases). There are 14 residues in the CDR3. V lost 1 base, J lost 6 bases, and 9 bases lay in between. The germline V gene has CDR1 SGHTA and CDR2 FQGTGA.

The chain carries TRBV11-2 and TRBJ1-6; 7 nucleotides agree with TRBD1. This CDR3 comprises 14 residues. CDR1 and CDR2 from the germline V gene are SGHAT and FQNNGV. Trimming at V came to 7 bases and at J to 9 bases, leaving 9 bases not matched to a gene. The CDR3 DNA sequence: TGTGCCAGCACCTATGAGAGGGGGCGTTCACCCCTCCACTTT. Its translation is CASTYERGRSPLHF.

This clone was counted a single time. The gene calls are TRBV29-1 and TRBJ1-2; TRBD1 aligns across 9 bases. From germline, CDR1 is SQVTM and CDR2 ANQGSEA. This CDR3 region has 12 residues. V was clipped by 7 bases and J by 7 bases; unmatched bases: 7. In DNA form, the CDR3 reads TGCAGCGCCAGACAGGGGGAAGTTGGCTACACCTTC. Protein sequence: CSARQGEVGYTF.

This clone was detected once. The chain uses TRBV9 and TRBJ2-2; a weak D match, TRBD1 (5 bases). Germline values: CDR1 SGDLS, CDR2 YYNGEE. V was trimmed by 4 bases and J by 7 bases, leaving 11 bases between them. The CDR3 extends over 13 amino acids. CDR3 nucleotide sequence: TGTGCCAGCAGCTACTCACAGGTCGGGGAGCTGTTTTTT. Its protein product is CASSYSQVGELFF. The full variable domain, its missing parts supplied by reference TRBV9 and TRBJ2-2, is DSGVTQTPKHLITATGQRVTLRCSPRSGDLSVYWYQQSLDQGLQFLIQYYNGEERAKGNILERFSAQQFPDLHSELNLSSLELGDSALYFCASSYSQVGELFFGEGSRLTVL.

The chain combines TRBV27 with TRBJ1-6; the D is unclear. The CDR3 is made up of 13 amino acids. Trimming took off 4 bases at V and 10 bases at J, with 11 bases between the two ends. Germline assignment: CDR1 MNHEY and CDR2 SMNVEV (reference sequence). CDR3 sequence reads: CASSSSHGSPLHF. DNA for the CDR3: TGTGCCAGCAGTTCCTCACACGGATCACCCCTCCACTTT.

This chain connects TRBV7-3 to TRBJ1-1, with D unresolved. The germline V and J ends were trimmed by 2 bases and 8 bases, with 12 bases remaining between them. The CDR3 covers 13 residues. Germline V CDR1 and CDR2: SGHTA, FQGTGA. This CDR3 reads CASSLERREEAFF. CDR3 DNA: TGTGCCAGCAGCTTAGAGAGGAGGGAGGAAGCTTTCTTT.

This chain uses TRBV6-5 with TRBJ1-1; D not resolved. Germline V gene sequence: CDR1 MNHEY, CDR2 SVGAGI. CDR3 length equals 12 residues. The V and J ends lost 8 bases and 1 base respectively, with 8 bases between them. The CDR3 nucleotides read TGTGCCAGCGTCCAGCGGAACACTGAAGCTTTCTTT. This translates into CASVQRNTEAFF.

V gene TRBV7-9 combines with J gene TRBJ2-5; 8 bases line up with TRBD2. The CDR3 length is 15 residues. V dropped 1 base and J dropped 6; count of bases not matched to a gene: 7. Germline CDR1 reads SEHNR; CDR2 reads FQNEAQ (reference sequence). CDR3 amino acids: CASSLVTGGEKTQYF. The CDR3 nucleotides read TGTGCCAGCAGCTTAGTCACCGGGGGGGAAAAGACCCAGTACTTC.